This T cell receptor (beta chain) was sequenced for a study of cytomegalovirus exposure and HLA in healthy donors. The CDR3 has 15 residues. Germline V CDR1 and CDR2: MNHNS, SASEGT. The J segment lost 0 bases and the V segment lost 2 bases, leaving 0 bases of the junction unmatched. The donors were members of the validation cohort comprising approximately 120 subjects, separate from the roughly 700-subject first cohort. Concerning this clone itself: Antigen specificity is unknown. The same CDR3 can be traced to other DNA sequences in this sample.

Notes on the study in general: Reportedly, cytomegalovirus status was diagnosed with high sensitivity and specificity. The study designated 160 or so TCR beta chains cytomegalovirus-associated. Specificity of a few CMV-associated chains for CMV antigens was verified in vitro.

Produced via immunoSEQ multiplex PCR; TCRdb's table is partial and in-frame only. This table holds over 60,000 clones, about 96% found once. V is TRBV6-1 and J is TRBJ2-1, with 8 bases lining up with TRBD2. Sequencing was done on a sample of PBMCs. This TCR came from a young man in good health and CMV-seronegative. The CDR3 DNA is TGTGCCAGCAGTGAACTAGCGGGCTCCTACAATGAGCAGTTCTTC. The encoded protein is CASSELAGSYNEQFF.